This section outlines one T cell receptor beta chain sequence together with its context. Its target is unknown. Here immunoSEQ multiplex PCR was the method, and the copy in TCRdb shows in-frame clones only, minus some. Among several thousand clones listed, 75% to 80% were seen once. This sample stems from a study of somatic mutations in cytotoxic T cells in rheumatoid arthritis. Study-level findings and limits: Per patient, the largest CD8+ clone was found to exceed 20% of CD8+ cells in about an eighth of the roughly 60 cases. Among rheumatoid arthritis patients and age-matched healthy controls, CD8+ T-cell clonality was not significantly different.

Trimming stripped 0 bases from V and 0 bases from J, with 12 bases between. CDR3 length: 17 amino acids. Germline loops: CDR1 LGHNT, CDR2 FRNRAP. This sequence joins TRBV12-5 and TRBJ2-1; D gene unclear. The sequence was collected from an adult with rheumatoid arthritis. Sequenced material: CD8+ T cells sorted from blood. The CDR3 DNA reads TGTGCTAGTGGTTTGGTACTTGGGCAAACCTCCTACAATGAGCAGTTCTTC. Translated, it gives CASGLVLGQTSYNEQFF.